One sample yielded the 32 T cell receptor beta chains listed below, sequenced in a study of T cells after yellow fever vaccination. TCRdb passed the 5' RACE reads through MiXCR, listing each CDR3 protein once. The sample has 620,000 or so distinct CDR3 sequences, around a sixth seen once. This material consisted of PBMCs, taken about 5 days after the first yellow fever vaccination. Source of these receptors: a man between 18 and 29 years old who received the YFV17D yellow fever vaccine.

This clonotype came up many times. V and J are TRBV4-3 and TRBJ2-1; 11 bases align to TRBD2. V was pared by 2 bases and J by 6 bases, with 3 bases of the junction left unmatched. The CDR3 extends over 15 amino acids. CDR1 and CDR2 (germline): LGHNA, YSLEER. The CDR3 loop reads CASSQPSGGINEQFF. The CDR3 DNA reads as TGCGCCAGCAGCCAACCTAGCGGGGGGATCAATGAGCAGTTCTTC.

This clonotype occurred many times. DNA for the CDR3: TGTGCCAGCAGCCTAGGTCGAAGGACAAGAGAGAACACTGAAGCTTTCTTT. This encodes CASSLGRRTRENTEAFF. The chain couples TRBV7-8 to TRBJ1-1; weak D call: TRBD1 (5 bases). V was clipped by 5 bases and J by 1 base, with 20 bases between them. The germline CDR1 and CDR2 sequences are SGHVS and FQNEAQ. This CDR3 region has 17 residues.

This clonotype was detected a few times. DNA for the CDR3: TGCGCCAGCAGCACGGGACTAGCGGGGGGCCAAGAGACCCAGTACTTC. Protein product: CASSTGLAGGQETQYF. V usage is TRBV5-1 and J usage is TRBJ2-5; 15 nucleotides align to TRBD2. The germline V gene encodes CDR1 SGHRS and CDR2 YFSETQ. The CDR3 has 16 residues. The V gene end was trimmed by 4 bases and the J gene end by 1 base; junction bases not matched to a gene: 2.

The chain carries TRBV5-1 and TRBJ2-2, with 9 bases aligning to TRBD1. V lost 1 base, J lost 9 bases, and 4 bases stayed unmatched. The germline V gene has CDR1 SGHRS and CDR2 YFSETQ. This CDR3 comprises 14 residues. Here the CDR3 DNA reads TGCGCCAGCAGCTTGCGGGGACAGGGCTGGGAGCTGTTTTTT. Encoded protein: CASSLRGQGWELFF.

This chain joins TRBV6-1 and TRBJ2-2, with 7 positions matching TRBD2. CDR1 MNHNS and CDR2 SASEGT come from the germline V gene. Trimming cost V 7 bases and J 4 bases; bases outside gene matches: 15. There are 17 residues in the CDR3. As DNA, the CDR3 is TGTGCCAGCACGACCTATGGGGGGGGAGTCGTCACCGGGGAGCTGTTTTTT. As protein: CASTTYGGGVVTGELFF.

This clonotype has a handful of counts. The rearrangement uses TRBV12-3 or TRBV12-4 and TRBJ2-5; TRBD1 might be the D (6 bases). This CDR3 is 14 amino acids long. Trimming pared 6 bases from V and 5 bases from J, leaving 16 bases between. Here the CDR3 reads CASSRDTPTETQYF. The CDR3 coding sequence is TGTGCCAGCAGCCGGGACACCCCAACGGAGACCCAGTACTTC.

CDR3 bases: TGCAGCGCTGGAGGGACAGGGTTCTACGAGCAGTACTTC. Encoded protein: CSAGGTGFYEQYF. The chain employs TRBV29-1 and TRBJ2-7; 9 bases are shared with TRBD1. The CDR3 runs 13 residues. Germline CDR1 is SQVTM and CDR2 is ANQGSEA. Trimming cost V 7 bases and J 3 bases; bases outside gene matches: 7.

This clonotype was counted between two and nine times. This sequence joins TRBV7-9 and TRBJ2-1, with 14 bases matching TRBD2. J gave up 10 bases and V 5 bases, and 10 bases lay outside the gene matches. The CDR3 covers 16 residues. CDR1 is SEHNR, CDR2 FQNEAQ, per germline (reference sequence). The chain's CDR3 is CASSGKTSGGAGEQFF. CDR3 sequence (DNA): TGTGCCAGCAGCGGCAAGACTAGCGGGGGGGCTGGAGAGCAGTTCTTC.

This clonotype has only a few counts. This sequence joins TRBV7-3 and TRBJ1-2, with 7 bases aligning to TRBD1. The germline gives CDR1 SGHTA, CDR2 FQGTGA. CDR3 length: 14 residues. V trimming: 3 bases; J trimming: 8 bases; junction bases outside the gene matches: 9. CDR3 protein: CASSFGDRAWGYTF. DNA for the CDR3: TGTGCCAGCAGCTTCGGCGACAGGGCCTGGGGCTACACCTTC.

This clonotype came up a few times. This sequence joins TRBV2 and TRBJ2-7; no definite D call. CDR3 length: 12 residues. V lost 3 bases and J 1 base, leaving 4 bases between the germline ends. In germline, CDR1 is SNHLY, CDR2 FYNNEI. The CDR3 sequence: CASSDGSYEQYV. DNA of the CDR3: TGTGCCAGCAGTGATGGGTCCTACGAGCAGTACGTC.

The chain recombines TRBV19 with TRBJ1-1; no definite D call. Germline CDR1 and CDR2: LNHDA and SQIVND (reference sequence). V was trimmed by 7 bases and J by 0 bases, leaving 12 bases between them. This CDR3 region has 14 residues. The CDR3 loop reads CASTPARVNTEAFF. CDR3 DNA: TGTGCCAGTACCCCTGCGCGGGTGAACACTGAAGCTTTCTTT.

This clonotype was counted many times. This chain's CDR3 is CASSPIGGRGEQYF. CDR3 bases: TGTGCCAGCAGCCCAATAGGGGGTAGGGGCGAGCAGTACTTC. The chain links TRBV9 to TRBJ2-7, with D possibly matching TRBD1 (6 bases). Germline loops: CDR1 SGDLS, CDR2 YYNGEE. Trimming cost V 4 bases and J 6 bases, with 17 bases left between them. This CDR3 region has 14 residues.

The DNA of the CDR3 is TGTGCCAGCAGCTTAGGGGAAGTCACTGAAGCTTTCTTT. This encodes CASSLGEVTEAFF. The V call is TRBV7-9, the J call TRBJ1-1; D not resolved. V dropped 1 base and J dropped 4 bases, with 7 bases sitting between them. The CDR3 contains 13 residues. From germline, CDR1 is SEHNR and CDR2 FQNEAQ (reference sequence).

The sample holds a few counts of this clonotype. This chain connects TRBV20-1 to TRBJ2-5, with a weak D call TRBD2 (6 bases). In germline, CDR1 is DFQATT, CDR2 SNEGSKA (reference sequence). The CDR3 loop spans 14 amino acids. The ends were cut back, 0 bases at V and 5 bases at J, with 13 bases in the middle. The CDR3 DNA sequence: TGCAGTGCTAGAGATAGGCAGGGAGGCGAGACCCAGTACTTC. Translation: CSARDRQGGETQYF.

V gene TRBV6-2 or TRBV6-3 combines with J gene TRBJ2-7; maybe TRBD1 (6 bases). This CDR3 comprises 13 residues. V dropped 7 bases and J dropped 4 bases, with 14 bases sitting between them. Germline V lookup: CDR1 MNHEY, CDR2 SVGEGT. CDR3 coding DNA: TGTGCCAGCAATAGGACAAGGGGGTACGAGCAGTACGTC. Translating gives CASNRTRGYEQYV.

Remarks on this clonotype: One end of the junction varies from germline; a read error may be responsible. This chain joins TRBV7-7 and TRBJ2-5; the match to TRBD2 covers 10 bases. Germline V gives CDR1 SSHAT, CDR2 FNYEAQ (reference sequence). The CDR3 totals 17 residues. CDR3 residues: CASSLGGSGGTQETQYF. The CDR3 bases are TGTGCTAGCAGCTTAGGGGGTAGCGGGGGGACCCAAGAGACCCAGTACTTC.

This clonotype was detected ten times or more. V gene TRBV5-6 combines with J gene TRBJ2-7; 10 positions match TRBD1. Germline V gene data show CDR1 as SGHDT and CDR2 as YYEEEE. This CDR3 contains 15 residues. V lost 4 bases and J lost 4; bases outside the gene matches: 8. CDR3 sequence reads: CASSDPGQGLYEQYF. The CDR3 DNA sequence: TGTGCCAGCAGCGATCCGGGACAGGGGTTATACGAGCAGTACTTC. Variable domain in full (rest from reference TRBV5-6 and TRBJ2-7): DAGVTQSPTHLIKTRGQQVTLRCSPKSGHDTVSWYQQALGQGPQFIFQYYEEEERQRGNFPDRFSGHQFPNYSSELNVNALLLGDSALYLCASSDPGQGLYEQYFGPGTRLTVT.

This clonotype was seen a handful of times. This chain uses TRBV21-1 with TRBJ1-1; the table's D call, TRBD1, has no DNA check behind it. TRBV21-1 is termed a pseudogene. This CDR3 region has 12 residues. In DNA, the CDR3 is TGTGCCAGCAGCCCTTCGACAGGGCGAGCTTTCTTT. Translation gives CASSPSTGRAFF.

In this sample, this clonotype turned up a few times. The chain carries TRBV12-3 or TRBV12-4 and TRBJ1-1; no reliable D call. Trimming pared 6 bases from V and 5 bases from J, leaving 22 bases between. The CDR3 spans 16 residues. DNA of the CDR3: TGTGCCAGCAGCACCCTCGGCACGGCTATTAGGACTGAAGCTTTCTTT. Amino acid sequence: CASSTLGTAIRTEAFF.

V usage is TRBV5-1 and J usage is TRBJ2-1, with 7 bases aligning to TRBD1. The germline CDR1 and CDR2 sequences are SGHRS and YFSETQ. This CDR3 spans 15 amino acids. J gave up 5 bases and V 4 bases, and 9 bases lay outside the gene matches. DNA for the CDR3: TGCGCCAGCAGCCCCCAGGACAGGCGGGACAATGAGCAGTTCTTC. It yields the protein CASSPQDRRDNEQFF.

Judged by abundance, this clonotype is medium-sized (0.01 to 0.1%). The chain links TRBV28 to TRBJ2-1; 8 bases match TRBD2. V was clipped by 3 bases and J by 4 bases; unmatched bases: 2. Germline CDR1 is MDHEN and CDR2 is SYDVKM. This CDR3 is 14 amino acids long. DNA of the CDR3: TGTGCCAGCAGTTTCGGGGGGGTGTACAATGAGCAGTTCTTC. Encoded protein: CASSFGGVYNEQFF. Using reference TRBV28 and TRBJ2-1 for the parts outside the CDR3, the full variable domain is DVKVTQSSRYLVKRTGEKVFLECVQDMDHENMFWYRQDPGLGLRLIYFSYDVKMKEKGDIPEGYSVSREKKERFSLILESASTNQTSMYLCASSFGGVYNEQFFGPGTRLTVL.

The sample holds a few counts of this clonotype. The chain links TRBV4-3 to TRBJ2-3; D gene unclear. Germline CDR1 reads LGHNA; CDR2 reads YSLEER. The CDR3 length is 15 residues. Between the trimmed V and J ends, which lost 0 bases and 0 bases, there was a span of 7 bases. The CDR3 nucleotides read TGCGCCAGCAGCCAAGACGGCCAGAGCACAGATACGCAGTATTTT. This sequence encodes CASSQDGQSTDTQYF.

The J gene is TRBJ1-1, the V gene TRBV29-1; 8 bases match TRBD1. The V gene end was trimmed by 7 bases and the J gene end by 1 base; junction bases not matched to a gene: 5. The CDR3 has 13 residues. The germline CDR1 and CDR2 sequences are SQVTM and ANQGSEA. CDR3 amino acids: CSAHTGGNTEAFF. CDR3 DNA sequence: TGCAGCGCACATACAGGGGGGAACACTGAAGCTTTCTTT. The full variable domain, its missing parts supplied by reference TRBV29-1 and TRBJ1-1, is SAVISQKPSRDICQRGTSLTIQCQVDSQVTMMFWYRQQPGQSLTLIATANQGSEATYESGFVIDKFPISRPNLTFSTLTVSNMSPEDSSIYLCSAHTGGNTEAFFGQGTRLTVV.

This chain joins TRBV5-4 and TRBJ2-1, with 10 bases fitting TRBD1. Germline assignment: CDR1 SGHNT and CDR2 YYREEE (reference sequence). V was pared by 2 bases and J by 9 bases, with 8 bases of the junction left unmatched. The CDR3 runs to 15 residues. This CDR3 is CASSFGDRGSSEQFF. For the CDR3, the DNA is TGTGCCAGCAGCTTTGGGGACAGGGGATCAAGTGAGCAGTTCTTC.

The chain employs TRBV30 and TRBJ1-5; D uncertain. CDR3 length equals 13 residues. Germline V gene lookup returns CDR1 GTSNPN and CDR2 SVGIG (reference sequence). Trimming pared 0 bases from V and 5 bases from J, leaving 8 bases between. CDR3 region: CAWSVRGYQPQHF. In nucleotides, the CDR3 is TGTGCCTGGAGTGTCCGGGGTTATCAGCCCCAGCATTTT. The full variable domain, its missing parts supplied by reference TRBV30 and TRBJ1-5, is SQTIHQWPATLVQPVGSPLSLECTVEGTSNPNLYWYRQAAGRGLQLLFYSVGIGQISSEVPQNLSASRPQDRQFILSSKKLLLSDSGFYLCAWSVRGYQPQHFGDGTRLSIL.

There are a few counts of this clonotype. V and J are TRBV29-1 and TRBJ1-2, with 11 nucleotides matching TRBD1. Per the germline V gene, CDR1 is SQVTM and CDR2 is ANQGSEA. The ends lost 6 bases at V and 7 bases at J; junction bases unmatched: 13. This CDR3 is 15 amino acids long. The CDR3 spells CSVQSPGTGGSGYTF. DNA of the CDR3: TGCAGCGTCCAATCTCCCGGGACAGGGGGTAGTGGCTACACCTTC.

This clonotype appeared a few times. The genes are TRBV7-2 and TRBJ2-3; D gene ambiguous. Trimming shortened V by 6 bases and J by 0 bases, and 10 bases separated the two germline ends. The CDR3 contains 14 residues. The germline V gene has CDR1 SGHTA and CDR2 FQGNSA. This chain's CDR3 is CASSTTLSTDTQYF. For the CDR3, the DNA is TGTGCCAGCAGTACAACCCTGAGCACAGATACGCAGTATTTT. Supplemented by reference TRBV7-2 and TRBJ2-3, the full variable domain reads GAGVSQSPSNKVTEKGKDVELRCDPISGHTALYWYRQSLGQGLEFLIYFQGNSAPDKSGLPSDRFSAERTGGSVSTLTIQRTQQEDSAVYLCASSTTLSTDTQYFGPGTRLTVL.

This clonotype has more than one count but fewer than ten. The chain is built from TRBV20-1 and TRBJ1-6; the D gene is possibly TRBD1 (6 bases). CDR1 and CDR2 from the germline V gene are DFQATT and SNEGSKA (reference sequence). CDR3 length: 13 residues. The V and J ends lost 6 bases and 7 bases respectively, with 13 bases between them. CDR3 sequence reads: CSAPRTANSPLHF. The CDR3 DNA follows: TGCAGTGCCCCTCGGACAGCCAATTCACCCCTCCACTTT.

This chain joins TRBV5-6 and TRBJ2-1; perhaps TRBD2 as D (6 bases). The CDR3 has 12 amino acids. Trimming pared 2 bases from V and 9 bases from J, leaving 9 bases between. CDR1 is SGHDT and CDR2 is YYEEEE in the germline V gene. CDR3 region: CASSFIGSEQFF. CDR3 in DNA: TGTGCCAGCAGCTTTATCGGGAGTGAGCAGTTCTTC.

CDR3 sequence reads: CASSPGAKNIQYF. CDR3 bases: TGTGCCAGCAGCCCAGGGGCCAAAAACATTCAGTACTTC. The gene calls are TRBV28 and TRBJ2-4; possible D gene TRBD1, 5 bases. The CDR3 has 13 amino acids. V gave up 6 bases and J gave up 1 base, with 7 bases separating them. Per the germline V gene, CDR1 is MDHEN and CDR2 is SYDVKM.

This clonotype occurred a few times. J is TRBJ1-2 and V is TRBV20-1; 11 positions agree with TRBD1. Germline lookup yields CDR1 DFQATT and CDR2 SNEGSKA (reference sequence). Trimming cost V 5 bases and J 8 bases; bases outside gene matches: 7. The CDR3 runs to 13 residues. This CDR3 reads CSAPDRGRGGYTF. The CDR3 DNA is TGCAGTGCTCCGGACAGGGGGCGCGGGGGCTACACCTTC.

This clonotype was picked up a small number of times. The chain has TRBV6-2 or TRBV6-3 and TRBJ1-5; D is possibly TRBD1 (6 bases). CDR3 size: 17 residues. V was shortened by 6 bases and J by 1 base, with 19 bases between the two germline ends. Per germline, CDR1 MNHEY and CDR2 SVGEGT. The CDR3 DNA is TGTGCCAGCAGCCTATTCGGGACACCTGTGAGCAATCAGCCCCAGCATTTT. Its translation is CASSLFGTPVSNQPQHF.